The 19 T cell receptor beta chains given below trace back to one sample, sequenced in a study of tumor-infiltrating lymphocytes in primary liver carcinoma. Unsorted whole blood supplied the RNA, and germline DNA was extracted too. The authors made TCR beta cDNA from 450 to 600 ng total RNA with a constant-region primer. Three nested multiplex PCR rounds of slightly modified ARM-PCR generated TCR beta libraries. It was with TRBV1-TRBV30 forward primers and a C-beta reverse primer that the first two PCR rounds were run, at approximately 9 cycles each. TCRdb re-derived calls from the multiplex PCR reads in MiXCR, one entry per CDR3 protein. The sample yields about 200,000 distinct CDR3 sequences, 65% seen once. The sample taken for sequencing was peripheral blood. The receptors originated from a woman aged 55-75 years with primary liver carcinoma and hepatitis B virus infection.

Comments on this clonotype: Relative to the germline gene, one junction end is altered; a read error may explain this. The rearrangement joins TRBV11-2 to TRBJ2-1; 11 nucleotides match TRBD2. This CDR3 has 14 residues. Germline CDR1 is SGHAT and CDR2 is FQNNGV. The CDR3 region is CASTLAGGLLEQFF. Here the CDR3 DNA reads TGTGCCAGCACCTTAGCGGGAGGGTTGCTTGAGCAGTTCTTC.

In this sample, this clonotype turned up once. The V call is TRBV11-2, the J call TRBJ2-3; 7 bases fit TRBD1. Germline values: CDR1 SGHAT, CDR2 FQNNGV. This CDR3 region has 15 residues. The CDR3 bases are TGTGCTAACAGCCCAAGGACAGGACTGGCAGATACGCAGTATTTT. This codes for CANSPRTGLADTQYF. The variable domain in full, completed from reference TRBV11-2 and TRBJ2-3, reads EAGVAQSPRYKIIEKRQSVAFWCNPISGHATLYWYQQILGQGPKLLIQFQNNGVVDDSQLPKDRFSAERLKGVDSTLKIQPAKLEDSAVYLCANSPRTGLADTQYFGPGTRLTVL.

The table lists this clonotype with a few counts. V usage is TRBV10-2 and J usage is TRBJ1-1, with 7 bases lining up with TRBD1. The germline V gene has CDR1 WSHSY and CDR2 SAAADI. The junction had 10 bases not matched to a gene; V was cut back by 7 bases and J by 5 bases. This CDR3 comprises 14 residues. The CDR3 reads CASNQDRESTEAFF. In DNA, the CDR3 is TGCGCCAGCAACCAAGACAGGGAGAGTACTGAAGCTTTCTTT.

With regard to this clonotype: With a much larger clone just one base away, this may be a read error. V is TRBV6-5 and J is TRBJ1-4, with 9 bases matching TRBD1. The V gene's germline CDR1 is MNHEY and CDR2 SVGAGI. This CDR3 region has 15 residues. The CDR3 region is CASSYAGTGPEKLLF. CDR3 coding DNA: TGTGCCAGCAGTTATGCCGGGACAGGGCCTGAAAAACTGTTATTT.

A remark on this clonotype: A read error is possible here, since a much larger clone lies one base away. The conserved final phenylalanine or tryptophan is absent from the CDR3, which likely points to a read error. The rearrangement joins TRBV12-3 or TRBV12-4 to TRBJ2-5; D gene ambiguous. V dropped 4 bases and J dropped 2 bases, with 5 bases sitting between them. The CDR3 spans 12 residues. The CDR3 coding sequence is TGTGCCAGCAGTTACGGACAAGAGACCCAGTACCTC. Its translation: CASSYGQETQYL.

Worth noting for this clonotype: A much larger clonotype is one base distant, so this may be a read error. The CDR3 sequence is CDTSPTGRLRNEQFF. CDR3 nucleotide sequence: TGTGACACCAGCCCGACAGGGAGGTTAAGGAATGAGCAGTTCTTC. The J gene is TRBJ2-1, the V gene TRBV24-1; weak D call: TRBD1 (7 bases). The CDR3 covers 15 residues. The V gene's germline CDR1 is KGHDR and CDR2 SFDVKD.

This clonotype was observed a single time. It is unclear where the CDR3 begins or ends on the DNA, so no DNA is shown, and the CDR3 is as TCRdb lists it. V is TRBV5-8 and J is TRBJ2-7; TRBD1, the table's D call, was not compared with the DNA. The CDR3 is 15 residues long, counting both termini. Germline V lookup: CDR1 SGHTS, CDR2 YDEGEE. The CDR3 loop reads CASSLVGQGAYEQCF.

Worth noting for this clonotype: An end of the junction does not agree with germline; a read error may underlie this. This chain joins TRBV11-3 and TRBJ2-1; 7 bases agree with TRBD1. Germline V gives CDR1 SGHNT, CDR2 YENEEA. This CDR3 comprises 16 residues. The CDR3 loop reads CAGSLGPGGVYNEQFF. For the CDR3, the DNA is TGTGCCGGCAGCTTAGGGCCAGGGGGAGTCTACAATGAGCAGTTCTTC.

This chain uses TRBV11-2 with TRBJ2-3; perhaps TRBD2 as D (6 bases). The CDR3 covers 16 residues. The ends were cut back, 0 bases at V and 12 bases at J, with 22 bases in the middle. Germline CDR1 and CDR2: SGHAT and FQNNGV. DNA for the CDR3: TGTGCCAGCAGCTTAGAACTCAGGAGGGCCGTAGATATACAGTATTTT. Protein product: CASSLELRRAVDIQYF.

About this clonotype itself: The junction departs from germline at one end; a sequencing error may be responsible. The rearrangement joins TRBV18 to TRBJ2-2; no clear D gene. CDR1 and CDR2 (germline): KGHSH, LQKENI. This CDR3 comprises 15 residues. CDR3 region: CASPPYNTNTGELFF. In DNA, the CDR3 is TGTGCCAGCCCACCCTACAATACTAACACCGGGGAGCTGTTTTTT. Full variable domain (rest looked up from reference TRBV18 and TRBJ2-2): NAGVMQNPRHLVRRRGQEARLRCSPMKGHSHVYWYRQLPEEGLKFMVYLQKENIIDESGMPKERFSAEFPKEGPSILRIQQVVRGDSAAYFCASPPYNTNTGELFFGEGSRLTVL.

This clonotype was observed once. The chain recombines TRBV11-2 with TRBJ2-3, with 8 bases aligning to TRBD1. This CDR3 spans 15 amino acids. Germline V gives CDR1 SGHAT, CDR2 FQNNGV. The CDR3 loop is CISSPLTGGTDTQYF. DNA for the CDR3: TGTATCAGCAGCCCCCTGACAGGGGGCACAGATACGCAGTATTTT.

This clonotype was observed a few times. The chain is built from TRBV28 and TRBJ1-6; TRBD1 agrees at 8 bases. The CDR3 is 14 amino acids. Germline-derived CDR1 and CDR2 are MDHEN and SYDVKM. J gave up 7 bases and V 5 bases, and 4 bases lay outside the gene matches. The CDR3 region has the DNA TGTGCCAGCAGTGCCGGGACAGGAAATTCACCCCTCCACTTT. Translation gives CASSAGTGNSPLHF. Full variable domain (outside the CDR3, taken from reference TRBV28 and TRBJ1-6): DVKVTQSSRYLVKRTGEKVFLECVQDMDHENMFWYRQDPGLGLRLIYFSYDVKMKEKGDIPEGYSVSREKKERFSLILESASTNQTSMYLCASSAGTGNSPLHFGNGTRLTVT.

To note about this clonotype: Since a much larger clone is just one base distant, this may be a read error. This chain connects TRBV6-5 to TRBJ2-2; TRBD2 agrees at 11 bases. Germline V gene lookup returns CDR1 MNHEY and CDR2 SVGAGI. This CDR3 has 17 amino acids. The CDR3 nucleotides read TGTGCCAGCAGTTACGCTCAGACTAGCGGGAACGCCGGGGAGCTGTTTTTT. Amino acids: CASSYAQTSGNAGELFF.

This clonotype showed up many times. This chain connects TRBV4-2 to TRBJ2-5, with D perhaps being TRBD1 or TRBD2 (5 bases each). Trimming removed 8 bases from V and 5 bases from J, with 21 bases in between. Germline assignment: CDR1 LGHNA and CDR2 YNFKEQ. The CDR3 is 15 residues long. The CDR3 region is CASSDQGLARETQYF. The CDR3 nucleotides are TGTGCCAGCTCCGACCAGGGCCTAGCACGTGAGACCCAGTACTTC.

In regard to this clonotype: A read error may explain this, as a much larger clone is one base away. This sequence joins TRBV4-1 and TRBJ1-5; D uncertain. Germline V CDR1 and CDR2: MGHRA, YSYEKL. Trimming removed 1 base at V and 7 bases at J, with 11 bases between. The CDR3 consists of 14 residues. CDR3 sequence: CASSQVSTDQPQHF. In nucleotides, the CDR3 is TGCGCCAGCAGCCAAGTCTCGACGGACCAGCCCCAGCATTTT.

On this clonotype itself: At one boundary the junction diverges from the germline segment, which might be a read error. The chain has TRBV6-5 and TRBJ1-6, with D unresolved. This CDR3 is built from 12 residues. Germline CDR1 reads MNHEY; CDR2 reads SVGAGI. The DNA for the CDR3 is TGTGCCGGCAGTTACTATAATTCACTCCTCCACTTT. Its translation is CAGSYYNSLLHF.

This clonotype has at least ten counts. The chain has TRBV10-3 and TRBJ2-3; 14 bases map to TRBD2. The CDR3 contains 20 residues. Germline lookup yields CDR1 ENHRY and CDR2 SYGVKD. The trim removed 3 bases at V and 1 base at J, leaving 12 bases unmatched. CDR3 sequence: CAISDAVRLAGGRRTDTQYF. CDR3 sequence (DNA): TGTGCCATCAGTGATGCTGTCCGACTAGCGGGAGGGCGTCGCACAGATACGCAGTATTTT.

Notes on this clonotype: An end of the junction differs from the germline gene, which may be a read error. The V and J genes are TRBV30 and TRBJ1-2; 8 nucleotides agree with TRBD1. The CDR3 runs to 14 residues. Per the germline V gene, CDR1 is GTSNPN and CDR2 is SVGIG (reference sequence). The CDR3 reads CAWSVGTGGDGYSF. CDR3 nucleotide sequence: TGTGCCTGGAGTGTGGGGACAGGTGGCGATGGCTACAGCTTC.

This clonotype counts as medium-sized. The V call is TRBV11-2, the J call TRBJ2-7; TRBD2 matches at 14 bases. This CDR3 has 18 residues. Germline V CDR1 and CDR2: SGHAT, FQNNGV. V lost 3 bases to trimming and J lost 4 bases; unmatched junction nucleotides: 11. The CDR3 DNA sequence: TGTGCCAGCAGCTTTAGCTTCCCCGGGACTAGCGGGAGTTACGAGCAGTACTTC. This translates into CASSFSFPGTSGSYEQYF.